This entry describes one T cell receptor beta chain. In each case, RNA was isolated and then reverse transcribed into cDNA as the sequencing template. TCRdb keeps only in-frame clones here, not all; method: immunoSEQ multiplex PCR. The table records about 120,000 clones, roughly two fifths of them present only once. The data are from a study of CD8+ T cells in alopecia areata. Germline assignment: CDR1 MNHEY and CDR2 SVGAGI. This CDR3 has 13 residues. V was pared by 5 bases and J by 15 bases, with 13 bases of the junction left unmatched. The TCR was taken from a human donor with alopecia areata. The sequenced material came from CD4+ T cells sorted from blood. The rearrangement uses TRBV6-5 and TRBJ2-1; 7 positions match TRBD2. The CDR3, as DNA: TGTGCCAGCAGTGAGAGGGAGGGCCTCCGTTCGTTCTTC. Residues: CASSEREGLRSFF.